This entry describes one T cell receptor beta chain. What it binds is unknown. TCRdb's table, derived via immunoSEQ multiplex PCR, lists solely in-frame clones and lacks some. The table has some 2,100,000 clones, just over 90% seen once. This entry is derived from a study of shared clonotypes between healthy human individuals. The wider study: Used for every donor were three CD4 naive, three CD4 memory, two CD8 naive and one CD8 memory plate.

CDR3 length: 19 residues. The V and J ends lost 7 bases and 2 bases, in that order; junction bases with no gene match: 20. From germline, CDR1 is SNHLY and CDR2 FYNNEI. Naivety among CD8 cells was defined by CD45RO negativity and positive CCR7 selection, thereby excluding terminally differentiated effector memory CD45RA+ cells. Notes on the study in general: Among donors, clonotype sharing was expected to be affected by sequencing depth. Large sequencing depth failed to make sorted-subset sequencing complete, rarefaction showed. Memory subsets generally showed lower estimated richness than naive subsets.

The rearrangement uses TRBV2 and TRBJ2-3; TRBD2 matches at 8 bases. Material: naive CD8+ T cells from PBMCs. The TCR comes from a man aged 18 to 35 in good health. Some clones in this sample may be carry-over from other donors' samples. The CDR3 bases are TGTGCCAGCACCATAACCCCTAACCAGCGGGAGTTTTTCACAGATACGCAGTATTTT. It is translated as CASTITPNQREFFTDTQYF.